What follows are 6 T cell receptor beta chains derived from one specimen sequenced in a study of T cells expressing NK-cell markers. TCRdb re-called the 5' RACE reads and catalogs CDR3 proteins one per entry, DNA excluded. The sample includes 500,000 or so distinct CDR3 sequences. Sequenced: blood T cells: a sorted CD56 or NKG2C T cell subset, CD4+ or CD8+ T cells, or bulk PBMC T cells (not recorded which). These receptors were taken from a man aged 18 to 30 in good health.

This chain connects TRBV7-9 to TRBJ2-1; the TCRdb call, TRBD2, lacks DNA for checking. CDR1 and CDR2 from the germline V gene are SEHNR and FQNEAQ (reference sequence). CDR3 length: 14 amino acids. The CDR3 sequence is CASSLAETSKGWFF.

The chain couples TRBV6-2 or TRBV6-3 to TRBJ2-7; the TCRdb call, TRBD2, lacks DNA for checking. CDR3 length equals 15 residues. Germline loops: CDR1 MNHEY, CDR2 SVGEGT. CDR3 sequence: CASRKLAGMGYEQYF.

The V and J genes are TRBV20-1 and TRBJ2-3; TCRdb reports TRBD2, a call that lacks DNA to check it against. The CDR3 has 15 residues. Germline CDR1 and CDR2: DFQATT and SNEGSKA (reference sequence). CDR3 sequence: CSARVPLGFTDTQYF.

V and J are TRBV29-1 and TRBJ2-1; TCRdb's D gene call, TRBD2, goes unchecked for lack of DNA. The germline CDR1 and CDR2 sequences are SQVTM and ANQGSEA. The CDR3 is made up of 15 amino acids. CDR3 amino acids: CSVEDVGEAYNEQFF.

This sequence joins TRBV12-3 or TRBV12-4 and TRBJ2-3; TCRdb reports TRBD2, a call that lacks DNA to check it against. The CDR3 consists of 15 residues. The CDR3 region is CASTAGLAGGNTQYF.

The rearrangement joins TRBV7-6 to TRBJ1-3. Germline CDR1 SGHVS, CDR2 FNYEAQ. CDR3 size: 13 residues. CDR3 sequence reads: CASSPDRASTIYF.